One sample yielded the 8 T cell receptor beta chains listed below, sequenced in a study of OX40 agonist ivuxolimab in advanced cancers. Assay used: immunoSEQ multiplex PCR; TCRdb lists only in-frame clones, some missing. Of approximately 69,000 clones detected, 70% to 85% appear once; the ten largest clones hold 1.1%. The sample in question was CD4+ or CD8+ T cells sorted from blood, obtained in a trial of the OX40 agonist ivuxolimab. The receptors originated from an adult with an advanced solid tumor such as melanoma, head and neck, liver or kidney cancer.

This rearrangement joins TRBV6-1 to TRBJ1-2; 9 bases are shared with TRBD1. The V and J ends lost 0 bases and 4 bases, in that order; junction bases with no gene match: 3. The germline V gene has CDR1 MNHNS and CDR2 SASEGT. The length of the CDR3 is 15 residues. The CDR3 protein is CASSEAQGAGYGYTF. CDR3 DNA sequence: TGTGCCAGCAGTGAAGCACAGGGGGCAGGCTATGGCTACACCTTC.

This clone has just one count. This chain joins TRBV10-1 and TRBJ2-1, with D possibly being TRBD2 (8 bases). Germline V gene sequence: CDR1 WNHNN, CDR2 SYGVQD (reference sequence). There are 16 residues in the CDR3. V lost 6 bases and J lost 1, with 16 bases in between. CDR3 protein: CASSPGGGRSYNEQFF. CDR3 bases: TGCGCCAGCAGCCCGGGAGGGGGCCGATCCTACAATGAGCAGTTCTTC.

Here the CDR3 DNA reads TGTGCCAGCTCACGGGACATAGGCACAGATACGCAGTATTTT. Translation gives CASSRDIGTDTQYF. This chain connects TRBV18 to TRBJ2-3; D may be TRBD1 (6 bases). The CDR3 consists of 14 residues. The germline V gene has CDR1 KGHSH and CDR2 LQKENI. V shed 4 bases and J shed 1 base, with 9 bases lying between them.

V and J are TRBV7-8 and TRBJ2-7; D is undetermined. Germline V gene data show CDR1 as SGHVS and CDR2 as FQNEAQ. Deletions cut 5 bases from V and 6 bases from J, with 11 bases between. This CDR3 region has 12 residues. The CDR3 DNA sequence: TGTGCCAGCAGCCTCAGCGAGCCCGAGCAGTACTTC. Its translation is CASSLSEPEQYF.

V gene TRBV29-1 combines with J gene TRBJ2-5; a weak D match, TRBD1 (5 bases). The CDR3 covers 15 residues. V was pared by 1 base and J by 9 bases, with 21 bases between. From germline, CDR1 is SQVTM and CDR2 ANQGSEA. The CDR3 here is CSVEVGPSQWGSQYF. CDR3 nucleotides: TGCAGCGTTGAAGTTGGGCCGAGTCAGTGGGGCTCCCAGTACTTC.

CDR3 bases: TGTGCCAGCAGCCCCGATAAGCTGCTGGAGCAGTACTTC. Translated, it gives CASSPDKLLEQYF. The rearrangement joins TRBV7-2 to TRBJ2-7; D is uncertain. CDR3 length equals 13 residues. The germline V gene has CDR1 SGHTA and CDR2 FQGNSA. V lost 5 bases and J 7 bases, leaving 15 bases between the germline ends.

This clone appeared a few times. This CDR3 is CASSEGTVDNYGYTF. The CDR3 coding sequence is TGTGCCAGCAGTGAAGGGACTGTCGATAACTATGGCTACACCTTC. The rearrangement links TRBV2 to TRBJ1-2; D is unresolved. This CDR3 contains 15 residues. V lost 1 base to trimming and J lost 1 base, with 10 bases between them. CDR1 SNHLY and CDR2 FYNNEI come from the germline V gene.

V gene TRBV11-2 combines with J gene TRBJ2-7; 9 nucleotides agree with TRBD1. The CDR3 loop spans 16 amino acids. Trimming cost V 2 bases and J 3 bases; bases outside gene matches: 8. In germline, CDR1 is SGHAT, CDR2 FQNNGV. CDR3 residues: CASSLSSGTGSYEQYF. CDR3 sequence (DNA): TGTGCCAGCAGCTTATCGTCCGGGACAGGGAGCTACGAGCAGTACTTC.